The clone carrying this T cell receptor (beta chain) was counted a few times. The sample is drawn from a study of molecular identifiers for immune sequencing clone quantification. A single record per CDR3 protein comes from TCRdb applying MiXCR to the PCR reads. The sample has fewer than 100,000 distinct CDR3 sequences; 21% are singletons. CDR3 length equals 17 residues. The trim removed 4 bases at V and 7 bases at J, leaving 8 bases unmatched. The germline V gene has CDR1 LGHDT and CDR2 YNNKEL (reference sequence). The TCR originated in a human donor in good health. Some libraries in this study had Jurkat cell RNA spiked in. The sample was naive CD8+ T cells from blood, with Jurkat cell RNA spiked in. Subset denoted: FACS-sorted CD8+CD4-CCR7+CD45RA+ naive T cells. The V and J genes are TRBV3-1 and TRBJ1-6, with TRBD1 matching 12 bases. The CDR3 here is CASSRTRDRGQNSPLHF. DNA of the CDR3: TGTGCCAGCAGCCGGACCCGGGACAGGGGGCAAAATTCACCCCTCCACTTT.